This TCR beta chain was sequenced for a study of cytomegalovirus exposure and HLA in healthy donors. PCR used 60 Vbeta primers and 13 Jbeta primers. Assay used: immunoSEQ multiplex PCR; TCRdb lists only in-frame clones, some missing. This specimen shows approximately 68,000 clones; the ten leading clones hold roughly 8%. General study results and limits: It was reported that TCR beta sequences correctly inferred the HLA-A and HLA-B alleles for most subjects.

With respect to this clone: Its cognate antigen is unknown. An end of the junction does not agree with germline; a read error may underlie this.

The sequenced sample consisted of PBMCs. The sequence was obtained from a female donor in good health and CMV-seropositive.

The DNA for the CDR3 is TGTGCCAGCAGCCCCTTTGGGACTAGCGGTACCTACGGGCAGTACTTC. It translates to CASSPFGTSGTYGQYF. The V and J genes are TRBV5-6 and TRBJ2-7; TRBD2 agrees at 11 bases. CDR1 is SGHDT and CDR2 is YYEEEE in the germline V gene. The CDR3 is 16 amino acids.